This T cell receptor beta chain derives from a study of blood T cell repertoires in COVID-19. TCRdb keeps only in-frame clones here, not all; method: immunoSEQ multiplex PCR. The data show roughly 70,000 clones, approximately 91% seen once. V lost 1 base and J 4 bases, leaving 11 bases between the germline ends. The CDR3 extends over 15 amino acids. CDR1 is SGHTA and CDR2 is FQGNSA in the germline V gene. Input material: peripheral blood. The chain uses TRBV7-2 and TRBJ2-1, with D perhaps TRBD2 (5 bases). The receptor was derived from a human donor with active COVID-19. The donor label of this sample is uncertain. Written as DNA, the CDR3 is TGTGCCAGCAGCTTAGATGGCGGGCAATACAATGAGCAGTTCTTC. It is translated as CASSLDGGQYNEQFF.